This TCR beta chain originates from a study of blood T cell repertoires in COVID-19. Study overall: T cells, B-cell-depleted T cells, or PBMCs supplied cDNA or gDNA.

In the authors' methods: Using reference gene primer amplification, nucleated cell counts were estimated. Only in-frame clones appear in the TCRdb table, and some are missing; sequencing was by immunoSEQ multiplex PCR. Clone size and V and J calls were adopted from that table, with D and trimming inferred from the DNA. The table has 100,000 to 150,000 clones, roughly 84% seen once. The receptor was derived from an elderly woman with acute or convalescent COVID-19. Sequenced sample: peripheral blood.

The CDR3 region has the DNA TGTGCCAGCAGCCCTACCGGACAGAACACTGAAGCTTTCTTT. It codes for CASSPTGQNTEAFF. This chain joins TRBV7-2 and TRBJ1-1; TRBD1 is a possible D gene (5 bases). The ends were cut back, 5 bases at V and 1 base at J, with 11 bases in the middle. The CDR3 runs to 14 residues. CDR1 is SGHTA and CDR2 is FQGNSA in the germline V gene. Full variable domain (rest looked up from reference TRBV7-2 and TRBJ1-1): GAGVSQSPSNKVTEKGKDVELRCDPISGHTALYWYRQSLGQGLEFLIYFQGNSAPDKSGLPSDRFSAERTGGSVSTLTIQRTQQEDSAVYLCASSPTGQNTEAFFGQGTRLTVV.